The 8 T cell receptor beta chains below come from one sample, sequenced in a study of T cell responses to AZD1222 COVID-19 vaccine. Clones were read by immunoSEQ multiplex PCR, and TCRdb kept only the in-frame ones, dropping some. The sample carries tens of thousands of clones, around 93% recorded once. Sequencing was performed on peripheral blood, taken 28 days after the second AZD1222 dose. The receptors stem from an adult who received the AZD1222 COVID-19 vaccine.

The rearrangement joins TRBV19 to TRBJ1-2, with TRBD1 as a possible D gene (5 bases). The germline V gene has CDR1 LNHDA and CDR2 SQIVND (reference sequence). This CDR3 comprises 13 residues. Trimming shortened V by 4 bases and J by 5 bases, and 11 bases separated the two germline ends. CDR3 coding DNA: TGTGCCAGTAGTACAGGGATTTCATATGGCTACACCTTC. Translated: CASSTGISYGYTF.

The chain couples TRBV27 to TRBJ1-4, with D maybe TRBD1 (6 bases). The CDR3 extends over 17 amino acids. The germline gives CDR1 MNHEY, CDR2 SMNVEV (reference sequence). V lost 4 bases and J lost 4, with 19 bases in between. The CDR3 coding sequence is TGTGCCAGCAGTTCCCCGGGGAGGGGGATTGGTAATGAAAAACTGTTTTTT. This sequence encodes CASSSPGRGIGNEKLFF. Based on the CDR3 plus reference TRBV27 and TRBJ1-4, the full variable domain is EAQVTQNPRYLITVTGKKLTVTCSQNMNHEYMSWYRQDPGLGLRQIYYSMNVEVTDKGDVPEGYKVSRKEKRNFPLILESPSPNQTSLYFCASSSPGRGIGNEKLFFGSGTQLSVL.

The J gene is TRBJ1-2, the V gene TRBV28; 7 positions agree with TRBD1. The CDR3 extends over 14 amino acids. CDR1 and CDR2 (germline): MDHEN, SYDVKM. Trimming at V came to 2 bases and at J to 4 bases, leaving 4 bases not matched to a gene. The CDR3 DNA reads as TGTGCCAGCAGTTTACCGGGACAGTCCTATGGCTACACCTTC. It codes for CASSLPGQSYGYTF.

This chain connects TRBV10-3 to TRBJ1-6; D may be TRBD1 (5 bases). Deletions cut 6 bases from V and 8 bases from J, with 17 bases between. There are 15 residues in the CDR3. Germline CDR1 is ENHRY and CDR2 is SYGVKD. As DNA, the CDR3 is TGTGCCATCAGCGGAGCGTCCCTGGGACATTCACCCCTCCACTTT. Translated: CAISGASLGHSPLHF.

The chain couples TRBV5-1 to TRBJ1-1, with 8 bases lining up with TRBD1. The CDR3 loop spans 15 amino acids. The germline V gene has CDR1 SGHRS and CDR2 YFSETQ. With V trimmed by 4 bases and J by 3 bases, 8 bases remained unmatched. The CDR3 region is CASSNPTGVDTEAFF. In DNA form, the CDR3 reads TGCGCCAGCAGCAACCCGACAGGGGTCGACACTGAAGCTTTCTTT.

The chain carries TRBV19 and TRBJ1-2; D is possibly TRBD1 (5 bases). Germline V lookup: CDR1 LNHDA, CDR2 SQIVND (reference sequence). The CDR3 covers 15 residues. The ends were cut back, 4 bases at V and 2 bases at J, with 14 bases in the middle. CDR3 residues: CASSTLTDRNYGYTF. The CDR3 DNA reads TGTGCCAGTAGTACCTTGACAGATCGAAACTATGGCTACACCTTC.

V gene TRBV5-1 combines with J gene TRBJ1-1; a possible D gene is TRBD1 (5 bases). CDR3 size: 15 residues. In germline, CDR1 is SGHRS, CDR2 YFSETQ. The V and J ends lost 7 bases and 0 bases respectively, with 16 bases between them. The CDR3 nucleotides read TGCGCCAGCGAACAAGGTGGGGGGATGAACACTGAAGCTTTCTTT. This translates into CASEQGGGMNTEAFF.

The chain combines TRBV6-4 with TRBJ2-7; D is ambiguous. V lost 3 bases to trimming and J lost 4 bases, with 7 bases between them. Germline-derived CDR1 and CDR2 are MRHNA and SNTAGT. This CDR3 is 12 amino acids long. The chain's CDR3 is CASSDLRYEQYF. CDR3 coding DNA: TGTGCCAGCAGTGATCTCCGGTACGAGCAGTACTTC.